These 22 T cell receptor beta chains originate from one sample sequenced in a study of TIL therapy for anti-PD-1-resistant metastatic lung cancer. Described time point: pre-treatment sample, taken before nivolumab and TIL therapy. Most excised metastases sampled were pleural nodules or supraclavicular lymph nodes. This was the immunoSEQ v3 assay. Using immunoSEQ multiplex PCR, the repertoire was profiled, and TCRdb retains in-frame clones only, with some absent. The sample has approximately 92,000 clones; roughly two thirds are singletons. Sequenced here: tumor tissue, sampled at baseline. The source of these receptors is a person between 25 and 79 years old with non-small cell lung cancer.

The chain has TRBV9 and TRBJ2-1; D gene ambiguous. CDR1 and CDR2 from the germline V gene are SGDLS and YYNGEE. There are 12 residues in the CDR3. With 4 bases removed from V and 3 bases from J, the gap between germline ends came to 5 bases. The CDR3 DNA sequence: TGTGCCAGCAGCCCCTACTACAATGAGCAGTTCTTC. Protein product: CASSPYYNEQFF.

The rearrangement links TRBV28 to TRBJ2-3; D tentatively fits TRBD1 or TRBD2 (5 bases each). CDR1 MDHEN and CDR2 SYDVKM come from the germline V gene. The CDR3 has 16 amino acids. Trimming pared 7 bases from V and 0 bases from J, leaving 17 bases between. CDR3 region: CASNLPGTQSTDTQYF. The CDR3 coding sequence is TGTGCCAGCAATCTCCCCGGGACCCAGAGCACAGATACGCAGTATTTT. Combining the CDR3 with reference TRBV28 and TRBJ2-3 gives the whole variable domain DVKVTQSSRYLVKRTGEKVFLECVQDMDHENMFWYRQDPGLGLRLIYFSYDVKMKEKGDIPEGYSVSREKKERFSLILESASTNQTSMYLCASNLPGTQSTDTQYFGPGTRLTVL.

The chain carries TRBV5-1 and TRBJ2-7; no firm D call. The V gene lost 4 bases and the J gene lost 2 bases, with 13 bases spanning the gap. There are 14 residues in the CDR3. CDR1 and CDR2 from the germline V gene are SGHRS and YFSETQ. This CDR3 is CASSPLSAAYEQYF. The CDR3 coding sequence is TGCGCCAGCAGCCCACTCAGTGCAGCCTACGAGCAGTACTTC.

Only a few counts were recorded for this clone. This chain connects TRBV29-1 to TRBJ1-1; the match to TRBD1 covers 12 bases. V dropped 6 bases and J dropped 1; count of bases not matched to a gene: 12. The CDR3 is 17 residues long. CDR1 is SQVTM and CDR2 is ANQGSEA in the germline V gene. DNA of the CDR3: TGCAGCGTCGTTCCGGGACAGGGGGCGAAGGGGAACACTGAAGCTTTCTTT. This translates into CSVVPGQGAKGNTEAFF.

CDR3 coding DNA: TGTGCCAGCAGCGCTTCCGGGACAGGGGTATACGAGCAGTACTTC. Amino acid sequence: CASSASGTGVYEQYF. The genes are TRBV11-2 and TRBJ2-7; 10 bases are a match to TRBD1. Trimming took 5 bases from V and 4 from J; bases not matched to a gene: 8. The germline gives CDR1 SGHAT, CDR2 FQNNGV. The CDR3 is 15 residues long.

J is TRBJ1-3 and V is TRBV4-2, with a tentative D call TRBD1 (5 bases). Trimming took 6 bases from V and 2 from J, leaving 11 bases between them. The CDR3 loop spans 14 amino acids. The germline V gene encodes CDR1 LGHNA and CDR2 YNFKEQ. CDR3 region: CASSKGETGNTIYF. In DNA form, the CDR3 reads TGTGCCAGCAGTAAAGGGGAAACTGGAAACACCATATATTTT.

This clone has more than one count but fewer than ten. The chain combines TRBV28 with TRBJ2-1, with 15 bases fitting TRBD2. Germline trimming cut 10 bases from V and 3 bases from J; bases unmatched to any gene: 10. This CDR3 is 17 amino acids long. Germline V gene lookup returns CDR1 MDHEN and CDR2 SYDVKM. The CDR3 spells CAIAGTSGGPGYNEQFF. The CDR3 bases are TGTGCCATCGCCGGGACTAGCGGGGGGCCAGGCTACAATGAGCAGTTCTTC.

The chain carries TRBV7-9 and TRBJ2-3; D remains ambiguous. CDR3 size: 14 residues. Germline V gene sequence: CDR1 SEHNR, CDR2 FQNEAQ (reference sequence). Trimming pared 1 base from V and 0 bases from J, leaving 5 bases between. CDR3 DNA: TGTGCCAGCAGCTTAGGGAGCAGCACAGATACGCAGTATTTT. Residues: CASSLGSSTDTQYF.

In DNA, the CDR3 is TGTGCCAGCAGCAGGGGTAATGAAAAACTGTTTTTT. It yields the protein CASSRGNEKLFF. The chain employs TRBV12-3 or TRBV12-4 and TRBJ1-4; a possible D gene is TRBD1 (6 bases). This CDR3 has 12 amino acids. V lost 6 bases to trimming and J lost 4 bases, with 6 bases between them.

The CDR3 DNA follows: TGTGCCAGCAGCTTAACGTTACAGGCAGATACGCAGTATTTT. As protein: CASSLTLQADTQYF. The rearrangement links TRBV7-3 to TRBJ2-3; possible D gene TRBD1, 5 bases. Trimming left V 0 bases short and J 4 bases short, with 8 bases between. The CDR3 sequence is 14 residues long. The germline CDR1 and CDR2 sequences are SGHTA and FQGTGA.

The chain has TRBV28 and TRBJ2-5, with D tentatively TRBD1 or TRBD2 (5 bases each). Germline V gene lookup returns CDR1 MDHEN and CDR2 SYDVKM. The CDR3 spans 17 residues. Trimming stripped 4 bases from V and 5 bases from J, with 23 bases between. The DNA of the CDR3 is TGTGCCAGCAGTTCATTCTTCTGGAACCGGGACCCGGAGACCCAGTACTTC. It is translated as CASSSFFWNRDPETQYF.

The DNA of the CDR3 is TGTGCCAGCAGCCATGCTACAGGGTTCTTTAACTATGGCTACACCTTC. Amino acids: CASSHATGFFNYGYTF. V usage is TRBV4-2 and J usage is TRBJ1-2; tentative D call: TRBD1 (6 bases). Germline V gene lookup returns CDR1 LGHNA and CDR2 YNFKEQ. V was shortened by 3 bases and J by 1 base, with 15 bases between the two germline ends. CDR3 length: 16 residues.

The chain couples TRBV2 to TRBJ1-6; D gene ambiguous. The length of the CDR3 is 14 residues. The V end lost 5 bases, the J end lost 11 bases, and 16 bases lay between the germline ends. Germline CDR1 and CDR2: SNHLY and FYNNEI. The CDR3 loop reads CASSPGIPVTPLHF. CDR3 DNA sequence: TGTGCCAGCAGTCCCGGGATTCCAGTTACACCCCTCCACTTT.

This chain connects TRBV12-3 or TRBV12-4 to TRBJ2-5, with 7 bases fitting TRBD1. With 6 bases clipped from V and 5 bases from J, the junction kept 6 bases outside the gene matches. This CDR3 contains 13 residues. CDR3 protein: CASSPTGTETQYF. The CDR3 DNA is TGTGCCAGCAGCCCGACAGGGACGGAGACCCAGTACTTC.

V gene TRBV7-2 combines with J gene TRBJ1-5, with 8 bases aligning to TRBD1. The CDR3 loop spans 17 amino acids. Germline V gives CDR1 SGHTA, CDR2 FQGNSA. V was clipped by 6 bases and J by 6 bases; unmatched bases: 16. CDR3 in DNA: TGTGCCAGCAGTTCCCAGGGGGCATCAACGGGGAGTCAGCCCCAGCATTTT. Protein: CASSSQGASTGSQPQHF.

This chain uses TRBV4-2 with TRBJ1-6; the match to TRBD1 covers 9 bases. The CDR3 is made up of 14 amino acids. The ends lost 4 bases at V and 7 bases at J; junction bases unmatched: 2. Germline V lookup: CDR1 LGHNA, CDR2 YNFKEQ. CDR3 loop: CASSRDRDNSPLHF. The CDR3 DNA reads as TGTGCCAGCAGCCGGGACAGGGACAATTCACCCCTCCACTTT.

At least ten counts were recorded for this clone. The chain couples TRBV7-9 to TRBJ2-2; 14 bases map to TRBD2. Germline CDR1 is SEHNR and CDR2 is FQNEAQ (reference sequence). This CDR3 is built from 16 residues. Unmatched junction bases numbered 2, after V lost 2 bases and J lost 6 bases. CDR3: CASSLWTSGRSGELFF. CDR3 DNA sequence: TGTGCCAGCAGCTTATGGACTAGCGGGAGGTCCGGGGAGCTGTTTTTT. Based on the CDR3 plus reference TRBV7-9 and TRBJ2-2, the full variable domain is DTGVSQNPRHKITKRGQNVTFRCDPISEHNRLYWYRQTLGQGPEFLTYFQNEAQLEKSRLLSDRFSAERPKGSFSTLEIQRTEQGDSAMYLCASSLWTSGRSGELFFGEGSRLTVL.

This chain connects TRBV15 to TRBJ2-3; D is perhaps TRBD2 (6 bases). The germline gives CDR1 LNHNV, CDR2 YYDKDF (reference sequence). V gave up 6 bases and J gave up 4 bases, with 11 bases separating them. This CDR3 comprises 13 residues. DNA for the CDR3: TGTGCCACCAGTACAAGACTAGCAGATACGCAGTATTTT. It codes for CATSTRLADTQYF.

The V call is TRBV7-9, the J call TRBJ1-2; tentatively, D is TRBD1 (6 bases). This CDR3 has 17 amino acids. From germline, CDR1 is SEHNR and CDR2 FQNEAQ (reference sequence). Deletions cut 2 bases from V and 6 bases from J, with 22 bases between. The CDR3, as DNA: TGTGCCAGCAGCTTACAACGTTCGGGCAGGGGACTTAATGGCTACACCTTC. Translating gives CASSLQRSGRGLNGYTF.

This rearrangement joins TRBV19 to TRBJ2-2; no reliable D call. This CDR3 contains 12 residues. The germline V gene has CDR1 LNHDA and CDR2 SQIVND (reference sequence). V was cut by 4 bases and J by 7 bases, with 7 bases left in between. The CDR3 spells CASSTQHGELFF. The CDR3 nucleotides are TGTGCCAGTAGTACCCAACACGGGGAGCTGTTTTTT.

CDR3 in amino acids: CASSVSDRGLDTQYF. The CDR3 bases are TGTGCCAGCAGTGTTTCGGACAGGGGGCTTGATACGCAGTATTTT. This chain connects TRBV2 to TRBJ2-3; the match to TRBD1 covers 11 bases. CDR1 SNHLY and CDR2 FYNNEI come from the germline V gene. V was clipped by 4 bases and J by 6 bases; unmatched bases: 6. The CDR3 spans 15 residues.

The gene calls are TRBV4-3 and TRBJ2-2; D is tentatively TRBD1 or TRBD2 (5 bases each). V lost 0 bases and J 5 bases, leaving 19 bases between the germline ends. Germline V gives CDR1 LGHNA, CDR2 YSLEER. The CDR3 is 18 amino acids. CDR3 DNA: TGCGCCAGCAGCCAAGATATTGGGCTCGAGGGGCGTACCGGGGAGCTGTTTTTT. The encoded protein is CASSQDIGLEGRTGELFF.